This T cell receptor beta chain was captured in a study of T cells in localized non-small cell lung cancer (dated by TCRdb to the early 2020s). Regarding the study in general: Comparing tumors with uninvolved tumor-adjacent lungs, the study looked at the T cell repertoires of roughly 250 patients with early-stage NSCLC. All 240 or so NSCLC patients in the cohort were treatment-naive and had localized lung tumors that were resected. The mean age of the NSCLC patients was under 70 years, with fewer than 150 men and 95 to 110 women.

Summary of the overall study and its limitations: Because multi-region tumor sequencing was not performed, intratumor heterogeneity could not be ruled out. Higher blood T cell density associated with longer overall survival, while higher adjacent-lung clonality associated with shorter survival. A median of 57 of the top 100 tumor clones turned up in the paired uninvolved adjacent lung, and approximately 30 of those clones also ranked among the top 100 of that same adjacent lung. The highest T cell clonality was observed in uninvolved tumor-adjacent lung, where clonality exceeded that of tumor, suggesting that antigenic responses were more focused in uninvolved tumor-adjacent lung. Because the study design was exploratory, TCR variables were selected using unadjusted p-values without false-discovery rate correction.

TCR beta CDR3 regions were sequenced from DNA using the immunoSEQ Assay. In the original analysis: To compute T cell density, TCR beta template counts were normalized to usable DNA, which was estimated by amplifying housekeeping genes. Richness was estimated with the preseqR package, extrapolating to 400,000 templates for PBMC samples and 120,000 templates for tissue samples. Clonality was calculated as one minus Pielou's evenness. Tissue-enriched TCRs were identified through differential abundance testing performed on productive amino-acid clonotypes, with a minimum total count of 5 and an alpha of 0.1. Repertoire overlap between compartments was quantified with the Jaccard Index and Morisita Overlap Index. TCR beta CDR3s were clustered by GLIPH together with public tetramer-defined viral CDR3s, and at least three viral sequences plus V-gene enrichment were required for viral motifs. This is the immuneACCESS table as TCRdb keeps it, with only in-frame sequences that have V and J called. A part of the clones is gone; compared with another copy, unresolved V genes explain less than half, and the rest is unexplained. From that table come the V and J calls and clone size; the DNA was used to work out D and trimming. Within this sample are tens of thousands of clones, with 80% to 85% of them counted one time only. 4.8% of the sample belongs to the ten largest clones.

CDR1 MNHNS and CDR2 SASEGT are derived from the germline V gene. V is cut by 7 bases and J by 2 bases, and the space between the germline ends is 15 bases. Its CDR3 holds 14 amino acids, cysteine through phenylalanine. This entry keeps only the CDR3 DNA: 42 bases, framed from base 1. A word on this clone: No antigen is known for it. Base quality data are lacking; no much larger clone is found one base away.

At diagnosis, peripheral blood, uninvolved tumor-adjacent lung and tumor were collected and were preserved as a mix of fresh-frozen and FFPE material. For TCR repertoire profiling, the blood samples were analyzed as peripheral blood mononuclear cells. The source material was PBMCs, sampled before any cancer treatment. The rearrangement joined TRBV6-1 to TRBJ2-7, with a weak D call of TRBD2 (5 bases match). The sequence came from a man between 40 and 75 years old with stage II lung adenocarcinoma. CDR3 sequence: CASKSGLTTYEQYF. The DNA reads TGTGCCAGCAAAAGCGGACTGACAACCTACGAGCAGTACTTC.